This entry is about one TCR beta chain. No antigen is known for it. Per-nucleotide qualities are absent, and no much larger clonotype sits a single base away. Libraries were built with the immunoSEQ multiplex PCR assay. A mixture of 60 forward primers for TCR Vbeta segments and 13 reverse primers for TCR Jbeta segments was used in the multiplex PCR. The CDR3 region of rearranged TCR beta genes was amplified from genomic DNA by a multiplex PCR assay. The Illumina HiSeq System was used to sequence the amplified TCR beta libraries as 87-base-pair reads. In the paper's pipeline: In a later analysis, tens of millions of unique TCR beta chains were counted across the 666 repertoires, and about 10 million of these chains were shared by at least two donors. Raw reads were error-corrected and collapsed into unique sequences by a nearest-neighbor algorithm in which closely related sequences were merged to remove PCR and sequencing errors. To assign V, D and J gene segments, CDR3 sequences were aligned to IMGT reference sequences. For a sequence to be retained, a match of at least six nucleotides to both a V gene segment and a J gene segment was required. Rearrangements were classified as productive when the CDR3 lacked stop codons and remained in frame with V and J, and all other rearrangements were classified as non-productive. Following IMGT convention, CDR3 was defined as the stretch from the second conserved V-encoded cysteine to the conserved J-encoded phenylalanine. The earlier analysis of 587 of the donors excluded sequences that lacked an unambiguous match to a single V gene segment. An earlier analysis of some 610 of the donors called V segments functional above 56.7% productive rearrangements and segregating when the between-donor standard deviation exceeded 5%. A statistical classification framework was developed to diagnose cytomegalovirus status using the catalog of TCR beta chain sequences. In a later analysis, TCR nucleotide sequences were compared against IMGT/GENE-DB human TR gene sequences so that V and J genes could be assigned. The TCRdist pipeline was used in a later analysis to assign CDR3 sequences and most-parsimonious VDJ recombination scenarios. In a later analysis, each TCR beta chain was defined by its CDR3 amino acid sequence together with its V-gene family, and reads without a unique V-gene family were excluded. To address suspected cross-contamination and a sequencing artifact, a later analysis removed 592 highly shared, low-generation-probability nucleotide sequences. In a later analysis, a clonal expansion index was calculated for each public chain from normalized within-repertoire ranks of inferred template counts. In a later analysis, generation probabilities were computed using a VDJ recombination model fitted to out-of-frame rearrangements, and the results were checked against IGoR. A later analysis scored TCR-TCR, TCR-HLA and TCR-CMV co-occurrence with hypergeometric tests, applying a repertoire-size bias correction to TCR pairs. False discovery rates were estimated in a later analysis by permuting HLA or CMV assignments 20 times. A later analysis grouped co-occurring TCRs with DBSCAN, adding TCRdist sequence similarity when clustering within HLA-allele-positive subsets. Repertoires with fewer than 30,000 or more than 120,000 public chains, plus five repertoires with anomalous nucleotide sharing, were excluded from co-occurrence clustering. TCRdb re-hosts the immuneACCESS table, in-frame sequences only. Its copies lack some clones; in the studies checked, an unresolved V gene accounts for under half of them, and the cause for the rest is not known. The V and J calls and the clone size are those of that table, but D and trimming were determined from the DNA. The sample table shows over 150,000 clones, and 60% to 80% are seen once. 3% to 4% of the sample rests with the top ten.

The data originate from a study of cytomegalovirus exposure and HLA in healthy donors (dated by TCRdb to the late 2010s). Broadly, across the study: In an earlier analysis of 450 to 750 of the donors, roughly 300 Gb of sequence data and roughly 100 million unique TCR beta sequences from about 179 million T cells were reported. About 320 gigabases of sequencing data and around 87 million unique TCR sequences were included in an early release covering 550 to 800 HLA-typed donors. The genetic ancestry cluster associated with self-reported Caucasian donors included 81% of the roughly 380 genotyped donors. The study aimed to test whether cataloging public T cell receptors could reveal signatures of past pathogen exposure. The T cell repertoires of some 670 subjects were profiled by immunosequencing and related to cytomegalovirus serostatus. In addition to the first cohort of 500 to 850 subjects, a separate validation cohort of some 120 different subjects was used. The study combined high-throughput TCR immunosequencing, statistical association of individual TCRs with disease status, and machine learning to predict cytomegalovirus infection status. A later analysis re-examined previously published TCR beta repertoires from roughly 650 donors and added high-resolution HLA genotyping to investigate patterns of TCR occurrence. The later analysis used no new phenotypic data to find candidate immune exposures, relying instead on TCR beta sequences and their occurrence across donors. An earlier analysis of about 620 of the donors applied high-throughput TCR beta sequencing to assess whether each TCR beta V gene segment acted as functional or pseudogenic. Alongside the repertoire data, information on donor age, sex, ethnicity and CMV serostatus was compiled. A later genetic analysis used genome-wide SNP genotypes for 398 of the 666 donors, treating that subset as a discovery cohort. Every repertoire in the discovery cohort had been generated on one and the same sequencing platform. Both class I and class II loci were covered by HLA typing, at four-digit resolution. The number of typed donors differed by locus: about 620-640 for A, B, C, DRB1 and DQB1; some 500 for DQA1; over 600 for DPA1; and around 450 for DPB1. Because of strong linkage in the cohort, roughly five DR-DQ haplotypes were treated as single units for association and clustering. Among about 360 genotyped donors of the cohort, an average of about 240,000 unique TCR beta nucleotide sequences were sequenced per donor, around 20% of them non-productive.

Broad study findings and their caveats: V-gene and J-gene trimming of TCR beta chains was associated with a missense DCLRE1C variant in a later genetic analysis, and the association was replicated in an independent cohort. A further reported finding was that TCR beta sequences accurately predicted the HLA-A and HLA-B alleles for most subjects in the first cohort. Because HLA typing was missing for some donors at each locus, association tests included only the typed subset. Roughly uniform sequencing depth across donors was assumed in presence/absence analyses, although this assumption may not hold. According to a later analysis, TCR association rates differed among HLA loci, with DRB1 alleles showing the most associated TCRs and HLA-C alleles showing the fewest. According to the authors, the approach could potentially be generalized to other disease states and immunological phenotypes. The study gave a list of under 200 TCR beta chains associated with cytomegalovirus. Compared with the approximately 600-donor mean, donors in an Asian-associated ancestry cluster had fewer N-insertions in productive TCRs, according to a later genetic analysis. An earlier analysis of some 590 of the donors showed that most TCR beta V segments appeared in productive rearrangements either about 90% or about 30% of the time, which broadly matched IMGT annotations. In both the original and validation cohorts, the classifier was reported to diagnose cytomegalovirus status with high specificity and sensitivity. A later analysis found that most CMV-associated TCR beta chains appeared HLA-restricted, with HLA associations seemingly driven largely by CMV exposure. According to a later analysis, parvovirus B19, influenza, CMV and Epstein-Barr virus appeared linked to several top co-occurrence clusters. At a false discovery rate of 0.05, a later analysis linked 16,000 or so TCR beta sequences to specific HLA alleles. The only immune exposure information available for the cohort was CMV serostatus. In vitro tests confirmed that a few of the cytomegalovirus-associated TCR beta chains recognize cytomegalovirus antigens. Linkage disequilibrium might explain the correlated functional status among segregating V segments, but an unknown experimental factor could not be excluded. Strong co-occurrence of HLA alleles, especially DR and DQ, made assigning TCR associations to individual alleles difficult. Compared with equally common non-associated chains, HLA-associated TCR beta chains in a later analysis were more clonally expanded and had lower generation probabilities. The sequencing pipeline was judged likely to have produced a cluster of highly shared sequence variants as a technical artifact. This cohort had only TCR beta chains sequenced, and the lack of alpha or paired-chain data limited which features could be detected. Because counts were too low, 15 to 20 rarely observed V segments, including chromosome 9 orphons, were excluded from the earlier analysis of 500 to 700 of the donors. Across donors, most TCR sequences were observed very rarely, whereas some public TCRs were present in many individuals.

The cohort was made up of about 670 healthy bone marrow donors. At the time of sampling, all cohort members were nominally healthy, though unrecorded immune exposures were likely present. The donor tested CMV seropositive and was one of the 289 seropositive cohort members. A peripheral blood sample was provided by each donor, and peripheral blood mononuclear cells were used for TCR beta sequencing. Genomic DNA extraction from the blood cell samples was performed with the Qiagen DNeasy Blood Extraction Kit. This clonotype originated in a woman in her 30s in good health and CMV-seropositive. Material: PBMCs.

The sequenced DNA is TGTGCCAGTAGTATTATGGTAAATGGTGGACGAGGGGGCAATGAGCAGTTCTTC. This codes for CASSIMVNGGRGGNEQFF. The sequence links TRBV19 to TRBJ2-1; the D gene is perhaps TRBD1, from 6 matching bases. The CDR3 contains 18 residues, cysteine and phenylalanine counted. Kept here is only the CDR3 DNA, which spans 54 bases and is read in frame from base 1. V loses 3 bases of germline sequence and J loses 6 bases, and the interval between the two ends is 24 bases. CDR1 and CDR2 were assigned from the germline V gene (reference sequence) as LNHDA and SQIVND.